Here is one T cell receptor beta chain with its context. Its antigen is undetermined. This entry comes from a study of post-analysis software for immune sequencing data. Study results and caveats: Patients used five TRBV segments, including TRBV5-6, TRBV5-1 and TRBV20-1, more often than controls. The normalized Chao1 diversity of multiple sclerosis patients was significantly lower than that of controls.

Per germline, CDR1 MNHNY and CDR2 SVGAGI (reference sequence). Deletions cut 7 bases from V and 3 bases from J, with 10 bases between. The length of the CDR3 is 13 residues. Prepared TCR beta cDNA libraries contained unique molecular identifiers. TCRdb used MiXCR to reprocess the PCR reads, holding one entry per CDR3 protein. This sample yields almost 700,000 distinct CDR3 sequences, of which 55% to 70% are seen a single time; approximately 10% belongs to the top ten. The clonotype comes from a girl aged 2-10 years with multiple sclerosis. The chain carries TRBV6-6 and TRBJ2-1; D unresolved. Input material: blood. The CDR3 region has the DNA TGTGCCAGCACAGCTGATGGCTACAATGAGCAGTTCTTC. Residues: CASTADGYNEQFF.